The source of this T cell receptor beta chain is a study of OX40 agonist ivuxolimab in advanced cancers. Study as a whole: At approximately 80% male, the cohort had a mean age of 60 years, ranging from about 20 to 80. Participants could have had prior anti-PD-1, anti-PD-L1 or anti-CTLA-4 therapy, and around 40% had some.

The repertoire was sequenced with immunoSEQ multiplex PCR; TCRdb's copy has only in-frame clones and lacks some. The profile shows fewer than 100,000 clones, roughly 89% of them singletons. CDR3 length equals 15 residues. Germline CDR1 reads SGHAT; CDR2 reads FQNNGV. Trimming removed 5 bases from V and 0 bases from J, with 8 bases in between. Autoimmune disease history or systemic immunosuppression meant exclusion. Study-wide results and limits: In general, CD8+ T cells held more expanded clones than CD4+ did, on average.

This clone appeared a single time. Its specificity is not known. Sequenced material: CD4+ or CD8+ T cells sorted from blood, taken in a trial of the OX40 agonist ivuxolimab. The TCR comes from an adult with an advanced solid tumor such as melanoma, head and neck, liver or kidney cancer. V and J are TRBV11-2 and TRBJ2-6, with unresolved D. The CDR3 loop is CASSVQVSGANVLTF. The CDR3 bases are TGTGCCAGCAGCGTACAAGTCTCTGGGGCCAACGTCCTGACTTTC.